This entry lists 8 T cell receptor beta chains sequenced from one sample in a study of regulatory T cells in long-lasting Graves disease. Described time point: persistent/refractory GD, antithyroid drugs over 5 years with positive TRAb. After RNA was extracted from PBMCs, the TCR library was made from it. According to the study, TCR beta libraries were built with iRepertoire HTBI primers and CDR3-region Arm-PCR. TCRdb reprocessed the multiplex PCR reads with MiXCR, giving one entry per CDR3 protein. Of more than 650,000 distinct CDR3 sequences in the sample, about 30% were seen once. Material: peripheral blood mononuclear cells (PBMCs), obtained when the disease was refractory, from a patient treated with antithyroid drugs. These receptor sequences come from a female donor with Graves disease.

Turning to this clonotype: The junction does not match germline at one end; this may be a read error. The chain links TRBV9 to TRBJ1-2; D uncertain. The germline gives CDR1 SGDLS, CDR2 YYNGEE. The CDR3 is 13 residues long. The CDR3 spells CASSVAVGLGYAF. DNA of the CDR3: TGTGCCAGCAGCGTAGCAGTGGGTCTCGGCTACGCCTTC.

Ten or more counts support this clonotype. The V call is TRBV7-2, the J call TRBJ1-5; D remains unclear. Trimming removed 2 bases from V and 0 bases from J, with 2 bases in between. The CDR3 has 13 amino acids. The germline gives CDR1 SGHTA, CDR2 FQGNSA. The CDR3 DNA reads as TGTGCCAGCAGCTTAATTAGCAATCAGCCCCAGCATTTT. It translates to CASSLISNQPQHF.

This clonotype was detected a few times. The V gene is TRBV5-1, the J gene TRBJ2-7; D possibly corresponds to TRBD1 (5 bases). The CDR3 contains 13 residues. V was pared by 1 base and J by 5 bases, with 10 bases between. Looked up from germline, CDR1 is SGHRS and CDR2 is YFSETQ. The CDR3, as DNA: TGCGCCAGCAGCTTGAGCAGGGCCCACGAGCAGTACTTC. This gives the protein CASSLSRAHEQYF.

This clonotype was picked up a small number of times. This rearrangement joins TRBV9 to TRBJ1-6; D call uncertain. The V end lost 0 bases, the J end lost 6 bases, and 10 bases lay between the germline ends. This CDR3 is 15 amino acids long. Per the germline V gene, CDR1 is SGDLS and CDR2 is YYNGEE. CDR3 residues: CASSVALGGNSPLHF. The CDR3 coding sequence is TGTGCCAGCAGCGTAGCTCTGGGTGGTAATTCACCCCTCCACTTT.

This clonotype was found many times. The chain combines TRBV11-2 with TRBJ2-7, with 12 bases that match TRBD2. There are 15 residues in the CDR3. Germline lookup yields CDR1 SGHAT and CDR2 FQNNGV. The ends lost 4 bases at V and 4 bases at J; junction bases unmatched: 5. CDR3 protein: CASSSTSGREYEQYF. CDR3 coding DNA: TGTGCCAGCAGCTCGACTAGCGGGAGAGAATACGAGCAGTACTTC.

This clonotype was recorded at least ten times. V gene TRBV2 combines with J gene TRBJ1-1, with a tentative D call TRBD1 (5 bases). CDR1 is SNHLY and CDR2 is FYNNEI in the germline V gene. This CDR3 contains 12 residues. V lost 8 bases, J lost 0 bases, and 7 bases lay in between. The CDR3 nucleotides are TGTGCCAGCGGGGGGTTGAACACTGAAGCTTTCTTT. Its translation is CASGGLNTEAFF.

This clonotype occurred a few times. The chain has TRBV19 and TRBJ1-1; D might be TRBD1 (5 bases). The CDR3 runs 14 residues. V was trimmed by 5 bases and J by 10 bases, leaving 20 bases between them. Germline assignment: CDR1 LNHDA and CDR2 SQIVND (reference sequence). CDR3 nucleotide sequence: TGTGCCAGTAGTGACCCCCGGGGCAATAGCCGAGCTTTCTTT. Its protein is CASSDPRGNSRAFF.

As regards this clonotype: Given a far larger clone just one base away, this is likely a sequencing read error. The genes are TRBV6-4 and TRBJ2-5; D is undetermined. Judging by the DNA end, TRBJ2-7 fits better; the J call may be wrong. The germline V gene has CDR1 MRHNA and CDR2 SNTAGT. This CDR3 is built from 10 residues. The CDR3 loop reads CASSEHEQYF. DNA for the CDR3: TGTGCCAGCAGTGAGCACGAGCAGTACTTC.